Below are 20 T cell receptor beta chains sequenced from a single sample in a study of shared clonotypes between healthy human individuals. Only in-frame clones appear in the TCRdb table, and some are missing; sequencing was by immunoSEQ multiplex PCR. The sample includes 490,000 or so clones, 79% of them seen just once. The sequencing input was PBMCs. These receptors came from a middle-aged woman in good health. Some clones in this sample may be carry-over from other donors' samples.

The DNA of the CDR3 is TGTGCCTGGAGTGTCAACCCACAGGGGACTCACTATTGCTGCACCTTC. This sequence encodes CAWSVNPQGTHYCCTF. This chain links TRBV30 with TRBJ1-2; TRBD1 aligns across 7 bases. The CDR3 contains 16 residues. The V segment lost 0 bases and the J segment 13 bases; nucleotides outside the gene matches: 20. The germline V gene encodes CDR1 GTSNPN and CDR2 SVGIG (reference sequence).

The chain carries TRBV11-2 and TRBJ2-6; weak D call: TRBD2 (6 bases). The V and J ends lost 7 bases and 0 bases respectively, with 16 bases between them. The CDR3 runs 17 residues. The germline CDR1 and CDR2 sequences are SGHAT and FQNNGV. The CDR3 coding sequence is TGTGCCAGCACCCGACCGGGGGTCCACTCTGGGGCCAACGTCCTGACTTTC. The encoded protein is CASTRPGVHSGANVLTF.

The gene calls are TRBV5-4 and TRBJ2-1; TRBD2 matches at 7 bases. The germline CDR1 and CDR2 sequences are SGHNT and YYREEE (reference sequence). CDR3 length equals 11 residues. The junction had 7 bases not matched to a gene; V was cut back by 8 bases and J by 11 bases. The CDR3 sequence: CASGLAEKQFF. The CDR3 DNA is TGTGCCAGTGGCCTAGCGGAGAAGCAGTTCTTC.

Remarks on this clone: A far larger clone is just one base off, so this is likely a read error. The V call is TRBV5-1, the J call TRBJ1-1; 9 bases fit TRBD1. CDR3 length: 14 amino acids. Germline V CDR1 and CDR2: SGHRS, YFSETQ. V was clipped by 4 bases and J by 1 base; unmatched bases: 2. Written as DNA, the CDR3 is TGCGCCAGCAGCCAGACAGGGGGGAACACTGAAGCTTTCTTT. Amino acid sequence: CASSQTGGNTEAFF.

This chain joins TRBV10-3 and TRBJ2-3; D remains ambiguous. The CDR3 sequence is 14 residues long. Germline CDR1 and CDR2: ENHRY and SYGVKD. V dropped 6 bases and J dropped 1 base, with 11 bases sitting between them. The DNA for the CDR3 is TGTGCCATCAGACCCGATGGGGGCACAGATACGCAGTATTTT. The encoded protein is CAIRPDGGTDTQYF.

The chain links TRBV29-1 to TRBJ2-5, with D unclear. Germline V gene sequence: CDR1 SQVTM, CDR2 ANQGSEA. The CDR3 is 15 amino acids. Trimming took off 2 bases at V and 5 bases at J, with 18 bases between the two ends. The CDR3 loop is CSVENPIRAGETQYF. DNA for the CDR3: TGCAGCGTTGAAAATCCCATCCGGGCCGGGGAGACCCAGTACTTC.

Comments on this clone: Other nucleotide sequences in the sample specify the same CDR3. This chain uses TRBV9 with TRBJ2-1; 12 bases are shared with TRBD2. CDR3 length: 16 amino acids. Per germline, CDR1 SGDLS and CDR2 YYNGEE. Trimming at V came to 0 bases and at J to 4 bases, leaving 2 bases not matched to a gene. CDR3 coding DNA: TGTGCCAGCAGCGTAGAGGGACTAGCGGGTTACAATGAGCAGTTCTTC. Its translation is CASSVEGLAGYNEQFF. The full variable domain, completed using reference TRBV9 and TRBJ2-1, is DSGVTQTPKHLITATGQRVTLRCSPRSGDLSVYWYQQSLDQGLQFLIQYYNGEERAKGNILERFSAQQFPDLHSELNLSSLELGDSALYFCASSVEGLAGYNEQFFGPGTRLTVL.

V and J are TRBV7-2 and TRBJ2-2; D is undetermined. The V end was cut by 0 bases, the J end by 7 bases, with 3 bases between. From germline, CDR1 is SGHTA and CDR2 FQGNSA. The length of the CDR3 is 12 residues. In DNA form, the CDR3 reads TGTGCCAGCAGCTTAGCGATCGGGGAGCTGTTTTTT. Its protein is CASSLAIGELFF. Supplemented by reference TRBV7-2 and TRBJ2-2, the full variable domain reads GAGVSQSPSNKVTEKGKDVELRCDPISGHTALYWYRQSLGQGLEFLIYFQGNSAPDKSGLPSDRFSAERTGGSVSTLTIQRTQQEDSAVYLCASSLAIGELFFGEGSRLTVL.

The V gene is TRBV7-2, the J gene TRBJ1-5; D is unresolved. This CDR3 has 16 residues. The V gene lost 4 bases and the J gene lost 3 bases, with 16 bases spanning the gap. Per germline, CDR1 SGHTA and CDR2 FQGNSA. The CDR3, as DNA: TGTGCCAGCAGCTCCCCGGATAGGGCTTTCAATCAGCCCCAGCATTTT. Amino acids: CASSSPDRAFNQPQHF.

This clone came up once. This chain uses TRBV28 with TRBJ2-4; either TRBD1 or TRBD2 may fit D (5 bases each). The CDR3 runs 14 residues. V was shortened by 6 bases and J by 3 bases, with 12 bases between the two germline ends. Germline CDR1 is MDHEN and CDR2 is SYDVKM. The CDR3 DNA is TGTGCCAGCAGCCCAAGTGGGGGCAAAAACATTCAGTACTTC. Translating it yields CASSPSGGKNIQYF.

As to this clone: Given a far larger clone just one base away, this is likely a sequencing read error. The chain employs TRBV9 and TRBJ1-5, with 9 bases identical to TRBD1. The CDR3 extends over 13 amino acids. CDR1 and CDR2 (germline): SGDLS, YYNGEE. This CDR3 is CASSTGGNQHQHF. The CDR3 DNA sequence: TGTGCCAGCAGCACAGGGGGCAATCAGCACCAGCATTTT.

About this clone: A read error may produce the germline difference seen at one junction end. The chain employs TRBV7-7 and TRBJ2-1, with 7 nucleotides matching TRBD2. Germline CDR1 is SSHAT and CDR2 is FNYEAQ (reference sequence). This CDR3 contains 14 residues. The CDR3 DNA sequence: TGTGCTAGCAGCTTAGTTTCTAGCGGCGATGAGCAGTTCTTC. Translating it yields CASSLVSSGDEQFF.

The V gene is TRBV4-2, the J gene TRBJ2-5; 8 bases are a match to TRBD1. CDR1 is LGHNA, CDR2 YNFKEQ, per germline. The CDR3 contains 17 residues. The junction had 13 bases not matched to a gene; V was cut back by 4 bases and J by 3 bases. The CDR3 DNA reads TGTGCCAGCAGCCCCTCCGGACAGGGAAAGTATGAAGAGACCCAGTACTTC. As protein: CASSPSGQGKYEETQYF.

This clone was counted between two and nine times. The chain joins TRBV27 to TRBJ1-5; a possible D gene is TRBD1 (5 bases). This CDR3 has 12 amino acids. V was trimmed by 4 bases and J by 14 bases, leaving 15 bases between them. Germline CDR1 is MNHEY and CDR2 is SMNVEV (reference sequence). The CDR3 region has the DNA TGTGCCAGCAGTTCGTATTTGGGACCCAAGCATTTT. As protein: CASSSYLGPKHF.

The rearrangement joins TRBV7-2 to TRBJ2-7; 9 bases agree with TRBD1. CDR1 SGHTA and CDR2 FQGNSA come from the germline V gene. Losses at the gene ends were 2 bases for V and 3 bases for J; bases not matched to a gene: 5. CDR3 length: 15 residues. The CDR3 is CASSLRTGADYEQYF. CDR3 DNA sequence: TGTGCCAGCAGCTTAAGGACAGGGGCCGACTACGAGCAGTACTTC. Full variable domain (rest looked up from reference TRBV7-2 and TRBJ2-7): GAGVSQSPSNKVTEKGKDVELRCDPISGHTALYWYRQSLGQGLEFLIYFQGNSAPDKSGLPSDRFSAERTGGSVSTLTIQRTQQEDSAVYLCASSLRTGADYEQYFGPGTRLTVT.

The chain's CDR3 is CATRRAAGQRGSEAFF. The CDR3 DNA follows: TGTGCCACCCGCCGAGCGGCGGGACAGAGAGGATCTGAAGCTTTCTTT. V is TRBV10-3 and J is TRBJ1-1, with TRBD1 identical over 7 bases. The CDR3 runs 16 residues. Germline loops: CDR1 ENHRY, CDR2 SYGVKD. With 10 bases clipped from V and 6 bases from J, the junction kept 20 bases outside the gene matches.

V and J are TRBV19 and TRBJ2-3; D may match TRBD1 or TRBD2 (7 bases each). CDR1 is LNHDA, CDR2 SQIVND, per germline (reference sequence). Trimming pared 7 bases from V and 6 bases from J, leaving 14 bases between. This CDR3 spans 13 amino acids. CDR3 nucleotide sequence: TGTGCCAGTAATCACAGGGGAGGGGATACGCAGTATTTT. This codes for CASNHRGGDTQYF.

The chain joins TRBV4-1 to TRBJ2-1; D possibly uses TRBD1 or TRBD2 (5 bases each). Trimming shortened V by 2 bases and J by 2 bases, and 16 bases separated the two germline ends. CDR3 length: 17 residues. In germline, CDR1 is MGHRA, CDR2 YSYEKL. CDR3 DNA: TGCGCCAGCAGCCAACGATGGGGGTTGCGGCCCTACAATGAGCAGTTCTTC. This codes for CASSQRWGLRPYNEQFF.

In DNA form, the CDR3 reads TGTGCCAGCAGCTTCAACACGGAGAACTCTGGAAACACCATATATTTT. Translation gives CASSFNTENSGNTIYF. The chain recombines TRBV7-9 with TRBJ1-3; D call uncertain. The CDR3 extends over 16 amino acids. Trimming pared 3 bases from V and 0 bases from J, leaving 12 bases between. The V gene's germline CDR1 is SEHNR and CDR2 FQNEAQ (reference sequence).

The gene calls are TRBV28 and TRBJ2-3; TRBD2 agrees at 10 bases. Germline CDR1 reads MDHEN; CDR2 reads SYDVKM. The CDR3 loop spans 15 amino acids. Germline trimming cut 4 bases from V and 3 bases from J; bases unmatched to any gene: 4. CDR3 residues: CASSWRTSGTDTQYF. For the CDR3, the DNA is TGTGCCAGCAGTTGGAGGACTAGCGGAACAGATACGCAGTATTTT.